What follows is one T cell receptor beta chain and its context. What antigen it recognizes has not been identified. Base-call qualities are not available, and no considerably larger clone is one nucleotide away. The CDR3, cysteine through phenylalanine, is 14 amino acids long. Just the 42-base CDR3 DNA is kept, in frame starting at base 1. Ends trimmed: V by 5 bases, J by 3 bases; bases unmatched to a gene: 7. CDR1 and CDR2, looked up from the germline V gene (reference sequence), are SEHNR and FQNEAQ. This record belongs to a study of blood T cell repertoires in COVID-19 (dated by TCRdb to the early 2020s). In terms of the full investigation: The collaborator samples originated in the United States, Italy and Spain and spanned the acute and convalescent phases of COVID-19. The material from the prospective study consisted of cDNA or gDNA derived from T cells, B-cell-depleted T cells, or PBMCs. Deeply sampled blood TCRbeta repertoires from subjects exposed to, actively infected with, or recovered from COVID-19 were included in the dataset. A freely available public database, intended as a resource for researchers studying the immune response to SARS-CoV-2, is where the repertoires were released. The samples were drawn from two sources: the first 160 participants of the ongoing ImmuneRACE study, and 1,254 subjects contributed by 6 global collaborators. A de-identified subject ID, COVID-19 status, age in years and sex were almost always included in the sample metadata. Where available, HLA class I and class II types were taken from metadata supplied by the sample provider and were not determined by assay-based typing. The paper's findings and limits, for the study overall: The quantity of clinical and demographic metadata differed by source and by participant and was supplied without curation.

The immunoSEQ Assay, a bias-controlled multiplex PCR, was used to amplify TCRbeta CDR3 regions from genomic DNA. The source study handled its data this way. The number of nucleated cells in each sample was estimated from the amplification of reference gene primers within the assay. To quantify the absolute abundance of each unique TCRbeta CDR3 rearrangement, sequence reads were collapsed and filtered. For each sample, productive Simpson clonality was calculated as the square root of Simpson's diversity index across productive rearrangements. TCRdb took this table from immuneACCESS and kept in-frame rearrangements with V and J called. Such tables lack part of the clones; where checked against another copy, unresolved V genes explain under half of the gap, and the rest is unexplained. V, J and clone size were drawn from that table, and D and trimming were deduced from the DNA. The sample contains around 180,000 clones, about four fifths of them found a single time. Clones ranked in the top ten supply approximately 7% of the sample.

Whole blood was collected in K2EDTA tubes by collaborating institutions according to the institutions' own protocols. Collaborator samples were shipped for TCRbeta analysis as frozen whole blood, isolated PBMCs, or DNA extracted from either sample type. The sample taken for sequencing was peripheral blood. The origin of this receptor is a human donor in a cohort sampled during active COVID-19. Recombination linked TRBV7-9 to TRBJ2-7, with TRBD1 matching 7 junction bases. The CDR3 sequence is CASSKGQSDYEQYF. The nucleotide sequence is given as TGTGCCAGCAGCAAGGGACAGTCGGACTACGAGCAGTACTTC.